The present T cell receptor beta chain was sequenced within a study of glioma-infiltrating T cells after dendritic cell vaccination. The CDR3 is 14 residues long. Germline V CDR1 and CDR2: MNHEY, SVGAGI. V was trimmed by 6 bases and J by 0 bases, leaving 9 bases between them. This clone has a handful of counts. TCRB CDR3 was amplified from 2 ug genomic DNA or less. The primer mix had 60 V beta and 13 J beta primers. Data came from immunoSEQ multiplex PCR; TCRdb stores just in-frame clones and leaves some out. The data hold around 73,000 clones, with roughly 87% observed a single time. Specimen: blood, collected before dendritic cell vaccination. The rearrangement uses TRBV6-5 and TRBJ1-3; D is unclear. The sequence was collected from a human donor with glioblastoma. CDR3: CASRTGISGNTIYF. The CDR3 nucleotides are TGTGCCAGCAGGACGGGGATCTCTGGAAACACCATATATTTT.